These 29 T cell receptor beta chains originate from one sample sequenced in a study of shared clonotypes between healthy human individuals. Terminally differentiated effector memory CD45RA+ cells were left out of the naive CD8 fraction, which was CD45RO-negative and positively selected for CCR7. Profiling relied on immunoSEQ multiplex PCR, and the TCRdb table lists in-frame clones only, not all of them. The top ten hold under 2% of the sample, which has around 2.1 million clones, around 93% seen once. The sample was naive CD8+ T cells from PBMCs. These receptors were obtained from a man aged 18 to 30 in good health. Some clones in this sample may be carry-over from other donors' samples.

The sample holds one count of this clone. The chain joins TRBV9 to TRBJ2-1, with D unclear. The CDR3 is 12 amino acids. From germline, CDR1 is SGDLS and CDR2 YYNGEE. V lost 4 bases and J lost 8, with 10 bases in between. DNA of the CDR3: TGTGCCAGCAGCCGCGGATGGGATGAGCAGTTCTTC. Protein: CASSRGWDEQFF.

J is TRBJ2-7 and V is TRBV2; a weak D match, TRBD2 (6 bases). The germline CDR1 and CDR2 sequences are SNHLY and FYNNEI. Between the trimmed V and J ends, which lost 2 bases and 0 bases, there was a span of 14 bases. The CDR3 sequence is 16 residues long. The CDR3 bases are TGTGCCAGCAGTGAAATGTTAGCGGCTAGCTCCTACGAGCAGTACTTC. It specifies CASSEMLAASSYEQYF.

The rearrangement links TRBV28 to TRBJ2-1; 8 bases are shared with TRBD1. The J segment lost 7 bases and the V segment lost 3 bases, leaving 8 bases of the junction unmatched. The germline V gene has CDR1 MDHEN and CDR2 SYDVKM. The CDR3 covers 15 residues. CDR3 protein: CASSLLGTGVNEQFF. In DNA, the CDR3 is TGTGCCAGCAGTTTGCTGGGGACAGGTGTTAATGAGCAGTTCTTC. Complete variable domain (other parts from reference TRBV28 and TRBJ2-1): DVKVTQSSRYLVKRTGEKVFLECVQDMDHENMFWYRQDPGLGLRLIYFSYDVKMKEKGDIPEGYSVSREKKERFSLILESASTNQTSMYLCASSLLGTGVNEQFFGPGTRLTVL.

Regarding this clone: The identical CDR3 is also encoded by other nucleotide sequences in the sample. The chain employs TRBV27 and TRBJ2-7; no reliable D call. Germline V gene lookup returns CDR1 MNHEY and CDR2 SMNVEV (reference sequence). Between the trimmed V and J ends, which lost 7 bases and 1 base, there was a span of 11 bases. The CDR3 length is 13 residues. DNA for the CDR3: TGTGCCAGCATCGGACGCGAGTCCTACGAGCAGTACTTC. This gives the protein CASIGRESYEQYF.

The chain employs TRBV29-1 and TRBJ2-1; 8 nucleotides align to TRBD2. The length of the CDR3 is 17 residues. Germline V lookup: CDR1 SQVTM, CDR2 ANQGSEA. The ends lost 1 base at V and 1 base at J; junction bases unmatched: 9. CDR3 sequence reads: CSVEGLAGLESYNEQFF. The CDR3 DNA follows: TGCAGCGTTGAAGGGCTAGCGGGTCTGGAGTCCTACAATGAGCAGTTCTTC.

The chain employs TRBV18 and TRBJ2-5; no clear D. CDR1 and CDR2 from the germline V gene are KGHSH and LQKENI. The CDR3 runs to 13 residues. Trimming removed 3 bases from V and 3 bases from J, with 8 bases in between. This CDR3 is CASSPSREETQYF. CDR3 DNA sequence: TGTGCCAGCTCACCGTCCCGGGAAGAGACCCAGTACTTC.

The chain links TRBV4-2 to TRBJ2-1; D gene unclear. Per germline, CDR1 LGHNA and CDR2 YNFKEQ. The CDR3 runs to 16 residues. Trimming removed 1 base from V and 0 bases from J, with 10 bases in between. Here the CDR3 DNA reads TGTGCCAGCAGCCAAGGAACGGAGAGCTCCTACAATGAGCAGTTCTTC. Its protein product is CASSQGTESSYNEQFF.

The rearrangement uses TRBV28 and TRBJ1-2; no clear D gene. Between the trimmed V and J ends, which lost 7 bases and 8 bases, there was a span of 14 bases. CDR1 is MDHEN, CDR2 SYDVKM, per germline. This CDR3 comprises 12 residues. The CDR3 nucleotides are TGTGCCAGCAATATCCCGGCCCGGGGCTACACCTTC. This translates into CASNIPARGYTF.

This clone showed up just once. The rearrangement links TRBV27 to TRBJ1-1; TRBD1 matches 8 bases. V dropped 6 bases and J dropped 4; count of bases not matched to a gene: 13. This CDR3 has 16 residues. Germline-derived CDR1 and CDR2 are MNHEY and SMNVEV (reference sequence). In DNA, the CDR3 is TGTGCCAGCAGGCACGGCAGGGGGCGCGGGGGCACTGAAGCTTTCTTT. Its protein is CASRHGRGRGGTEAFF.

In DNA form, the CDR3 reads TGTGCCCAAGGTATCACAGGGAACTATGGCTACACCTTC. Encoded protein: CAQGITGNYGYTF. The rearrangement uses TRBV30 and TRBJ1-2, with TRBD1 as a possible D gene (6 bases). Trimming shortened V by 8 bases and J by 2 bases, and 15 bases separated the two germline ends. CDR1 is GTSNPN, CDR2 SVGIG, per germline (reference sequence). The CDR3 loop spans 13 amino acids.

J is TRBJ2-1 and V is TRBV4-2; D may be TRBD2 (5 bases). The CDR3 consists of 12 residues. Germline lookup yields CDR1 LGHNA and CDR2 YNFKEQ. With 1 base removed from V and 11 bases from J, the gap between germline ends came to 9 bases. The CDR3 nucleotides read TGTGCCAGCAGCCAAGCCTCGGGAAAGCAGTTCTTC. This encodes CASSQASGKQFF.

This chain connects TRBV9 to TRBJ2-1; the D is unclear. This CDR3 comprises 20 residues. Trimming took off 0 bases at V and 2 bases at J, with 24 bases between the two ends. Germline V gene lookup returns CDR1 SGDLS and CDR2 YYNGEE. The CDR3 bases are TGTGCCAGCAGCGTAGTGGGTACCCGAAAGCCACCCGACCCCTACAATGAGCAGTTCTTC. Amino acid sequence: CASSVVGTRKPPDPYNEQFF.

This clone has more than one count but fewer than ten. V and J are TRBV25-1 and TRBJ2-1; 9 bases map to TRBD2. V dropped 4 bases and J dropped 3; count of bases not matched to a gene: 1. The CDR3 covers 14 residues. Germline V CDR1 and CDR2: MGHDK, SYGVNS. CDR3 sequence (DNA): TGTGCCAGCAGTGCTAGCGGGGACTACAATGAGCAGTTCTTC. Its translation is CASSASGDYNEQFF.

The gene calls are TRBV27 and TRBJ2-2; TRBD2 might be the D (5 bases). CDR3 length: 15 residues. The V end was cut by 5 bases, the J end by 7 bases, with 17 bases between. In germline, CDR1 is MNHEY, CDR2 SMNVEV (reference sequence). CDR3 nucleotide sequence: TGTGCCAGCAGTAACAGACCTCTCGGGGACGGGGAGCTGTTTTTT. Its translation: CASSNRPLGDGELFF.

The CDR3 sequence is CASSSSYTGVLEAFF. The CDR3 DNA reads as TGTGCCAGCAGTTCCTCTTATACAGGGGTTTTAGAAGCTTTCTTT. The rearrangement uses TRBV27 and TRBJ1-1; TRBD1 matches 7 bases. This CDR3 spans 15 amino acids. Germline V lookup: CDR1 MNHEY, CDR2 SMNVEV (reference sequence). Trimming cost V 4 bases and J 8 bases; bases outside gene matches: 13.

The chain uses TRBV9 and TRBJ2-2, with D hard to call. Germline loops: CDR1 SGDLS, CDR2 YYNGEE. This CDR3 has 15 residues. CDR3 nucleotides: TGTGCGACGTCAGTGGGCGCCCCGAACACCGGGGAGCTGTTTTTT. Its translation: CATSVGAPNTGELFF. Supplemented by reference TRBV9 and TRBJ2-2, the full variable domain reads DSGVTQTPKHLITATGQRVTLRCSPRSGDLSVYWYQQSLDQGLQFLIQYYNGEERAKGNILERFSAQQFPDLHSELNLSSLELGDSALYFCATSVGAPNTGELFFGEGSRLTVL.

The chain joins TRBV6-1 to TRBJ2-7, with 8 positions matching TRBD1. V was pared by 4 bases and J by 4 bases, with 12 bases of the junction left unmatched. The CDR3 extends over 16 amino acids. Looked up from germline, CDR1 is MNHNS and CDR2 is SASEGT. Here the CDR3 reads CASSGGQEMKLYEQYF. The CDR3 region has the DNA TGTGCCAGCAGTGGGGGACAGGAGATGAAATTATACGAGCAGTACTTC.

The gene calls are TRBV27 and TRBJ2-3; 9 nucleotides agree with TRBD2. The V gene end was trimmed by 7 bases and the J gene end by 3 bases; junction bases not matched to a gene: 8. The germline gives CDR1 MNHEY, CDR2 SMNVEV (reference sequence). This CDR3 spans 15 amino acids. This CDR3 reads CASTLGSGRTDTQYF. CDR3 bases: TGTGCCAGCACCCTGGGGAGCGGGAGGACAGATACGCAGTATTTT.

The chain employs TRBV28 and TRBJ1-5; TRBD1 might be the D (6 bases). Trimming took 6 bases from V and 12 from J, leaving 27 bases between them. This CDR3 has 16 amino acids. Per the germline V gene, CDR1 is MDHEN and CDR2 is SYDVKM. CDR3 region: CASSPRGGRVALDQHF. CDR3 nucleotides: TGTGCCAGCAGCCCCCGTGGGGGGCGCGTCGCCTTGGACCAGCATTTT.

This clone came up a few times. This chain uses TRBV18 with TRBJ2-7; the match to TRBD2 covers 9 bases. Losses at the gene ends were 3 bases for V and 1 base for J; bases not matched to a gene: 7. Germline-derived CDR1 and CDR2 are KGHSH and LQKENI. This CDR3 contains 16 residues. Here the CDR3 reads CASSPGLAGRSYEQYF. The CDR3 DNA follows: TGTGCCAGCTCACCGGGACTAGCTGGTCGTTCCTACGAGCAGTACTTC.

The J gene is TRBJ1-1, the V gene TRBV19; a possible D gene is TRBD1 (6 bases). CDR1 and CDR2 from the germline V gene are LNHDA and SQIVND (reference sequence). Trimming shortened V by 0 bases and J by 4 bases, and 21 bases separated the two germline ends. The CDR3 is made up of 18 amino acids. The CDR3 sequence: CASSIERGGMGLSTEAFF. Here the CDR3 DNA reads TGTGCCAGTAGTATAGAAAGGGGGGGGATGGGGCTCAGCACTGAAGCTTTCTTT.

The chain recombines TRBV14 with TRBJ2-5, with 9 positions matching TRBD1. CDR1 is SGHDN and CDR2 is FVKESK in the germline V gene. The CDR3 is 16 residues long. Losses at the gene ends were 2 bases for V and 2 bases for J; bases not matched to a gene: 6. CDR3 amino acids: CASSQSGTGIQETQYF. The CDR3 DNA sequence: TGTGCCAGCAGCCAATCCGGGACAGGGATACAAGAGACCCAGTACTTC.

V is TRBV30 and J is TRBJ1-2; TRBD1 matches 7 bases. V was pared by 6 bases and J by 6 bases, with 4 bases of the junction left unmatched. The CDR3 has 11 amino acids. Per the germline V gene, CDR1 is GTSNPN and CDR2 is SVGIG (reference sequence). CDR3 sequence reads: CACRQGHGYTF. The CDR3 DNA reads as TGTGCCTGCAGACAGGGACATGGCTACACCTTC.

The genes are TRBV9 and TRBJ2-3, with 8 bases identical to TRBD2. From germline, CDR1 is SGDLS and CDR2 YYNGEE. Trimming at V came to 0 bases and at J to 7 bases, leaving 10 bases not matched to a gene. This CDR3 has 16 amino acids. Here the CDR3 reads CASSVGNSGNTNTQYF. The CDR3 DNA follows: TGTGCCAGCAGCGTAGGTAATAGCGGGAACACTAATACGCAGTATTTT.

A note on this clone: Additional DNA sequences in this sample encode the identical CDR3. The chain has TRBV7-6 and TRBJ2-7, with 13 bases aligning to TRBD2. This CDR3 contains 15 residues. Germline CDR1 and CDR2: SGHVS and FNYEAQ. The trim removed 1 base at V and 3 bases at J, leaving 0 bases unmatched. The CDR3 DNA reads as TGTGCCAGCAGCTTAGGGACTAGCGGGAGCTACGAGCAGTACTTC. This translates into CASSLGTSGSYEQYF. Filled out from reference TRBV7-6 and TRBJ2-7, the complete variable domain reads GAGVSQSPRYKVTKRGQDVALRCDPISGHVSLYWYRQALGQGPEFLTYFNYEAQQDKSGLPNDRFSAERPEGSISTLTIQRTEQRDSAMYRCASSLGTSGSYEQYFGPGTRLTVT.

About this clone itself: Other DNA sequences of this sample code for an identical CDR3. The rearrangement uses TRBV7-9 and TRBJ2-7; TRBD2 matches at 13 bases. The V gene end was trimmed by 4 bases and the J gene end by 4 bases; junction bases not matched to a gene: 1. This CDR3 region has 14 residues. CDR1 and CDR2 (germline): SEHNR, FQNEAQ (reference sequence). CDR3 DNA: TGTGCCAGCAGCTGGACTAGCGGGAGTTACGAGCAGTACTTC. It translates to CASSWTSGSYEQYF.

The rearrangement links TRBV5-1 to TRBJ2-6; no clear D. Germline V gives CDR1 SGHRS, CDR2 YFSETQ. The CDR3 has 16 amino acids. Trimming cost V 0 bases and J 2 bases, with 9 bases left between them. CDR3 bases: TGCGCCAGCAGCTTGGTGATTATTACTGGGGCCAACGTCCTGACTTTC. Its protein product is CASSLVIITGANVLTF.

V is TRBV28 and J is TRBJ2-7; D ambiguous. Germline CDR1 is MDHEN and CDR2 is SYDVKM. The V end lost 3 bases, the J end lost 3 bases, and 12 bases lay between the germline ends. This CDR3 comprises 14 residues. The CDR3 bases are TGTGCCAGCAGTTTCCTACCCCAGTACTACGAGCAGTACTTC. This gives the protein CASSFLPQYYEQYF.

The V gene is TRBV15, the J gene TRBJ2-7; D unclear. Per germline, CDR1 LNHNV and CDR2 YYDKDF (reference sequence). The CDR3 contains 14 residues. Trimming stripped 8 bases from V and 6 bases from J, with 20 bases between. CDR3 DNA: TGTGCCACCGAGGCCCCTTCAATACTACGCGAGCAGTACTTC. It codes for CATEAPSILREQYF.